The source of this T cell receptor beta chain is a study of T-cell memory formation after mild COVID-19. TCRdb re-analysed the 5' RACE reads in MiXCR, keeping a single row per CDR3 protein. The data contain about 100,000 distinct CDR3 sequences, over 15% of them singletons. In this sample, this clonotype turned up once. Germline CDR1 is SGHKS and CDR2 is YYEKEE (reference sequence). Trimming removed 3 bases from V and 5 bases from J, with 23 bases in between. This CDR3 has 17 amino acids. The sample comprised PBMCs or a T cell subset sorted from them (not recorded which). This receptor was taken from a man younger than 30 who had mild COVID-19 (a few samples of this study predate the infection). Cell type and time point are not known. The genes are TRBV5-5 and TRBJ1-2; D unclear. The CDR3 DNA reads as TGTGCCAGCAGCTCGCCTGGGCAGGAGGAAGCGGTTTATGGCTACACCTTC. Translated, it gives CASSSPGQEEAVYGYTF.